The text below deals with one T cell receptor beta chain. This sample is part of a study of radiotherapy plus CTLA-4 blockade in lung cancer. Method: immunoSEQ multiplex PCR; TCRdb's copy keeps in-frame clones and lacks some. Of over 30,000 clones listed, roughly 73% were seen once; the top ten hold more than 20%. Per germline, CDR1 LNHDA and CDR2 SQIVND (reference sequence). This CDR3 contains 13 residues. V lost 3 bases and J lost 3, with 8 bases in between. Sequences were derived from peripheral blood, sampled from a patient treated with radiotherapy plus ipilimumab. J is TRBJ1-1 and V is TRBV19; D remains unclear. This receptor was obtained from a human donor with non-small cell lung cancer that progressed on radiotherapy plus ipilimumab. As DNA, the CDR3 is TGTGCCAGTAGTATTGGCACCTACACTGAAGCTTTCTTT. Translation gives CASSIGTYTEAFF.